This TCR beta chain was recorded in a study of blood T cell repertoires in COVID-19. On this clone: A junction end diverges from the germline sequence, so it may reflect a read error.

Generated by immunoSEQ multiplex PCR, the TCRdb table keeps only in-frame clones and is missing some. Among 250,000 to 350,000 clones listed, around 89% were seen once. The germline CDR1 and CDR2 sequences are MNHEY and SVGEGT. The CDR3 spans 13 residues. The TCR sequence derives from a man younger than 40 with acute or convalescent COVID-19. Specimen: peripheral blood. The rearrangement joins TRBV6-2 or TRBV6-3 to TRBJ1-5; TRBD1 matches 7 bases. The CDR3 sequence is CASSRNPTGNKDF. The CDR3, as DNA: TGTGCCAGCAGCCGTAACCCGACAGGGAACAAGGATTTT.